The 14 T cell receptor delta chains presented below share a single source sample, sequenced in a study of gamma-delta T cells after stem cell transplantation (dated by TCRdb to the mid-2010s). Libraries were constructed by RT-PCR. The reads were generated on an Illumina MiSeq. Clones were re-identified by TCRdb from the public reads with CATT, and rows with the same DNA were merged. The sample includes about 820 delta-chain clones, with approximately 3.4% observed a single time. The ten most abundant clones make up approximately 59% of the sample. Sequencing input: gamma-delta T cells. Receptors were obtained from a human donor. It is not recorded whose cells these are; they may come from a transplant donor.

The chain is built from TRDV2 and TRDJ1; TRDD3 might be the D (6 bases). The germline V and J ends were trimmed by 0 bases and 0 bases, with 13 bases remaining between them. The CDR3 covers 16 residues. The germline CDR1 and CDR2 sequences are GEAIGNYY and EKD. CDR3 protein: CACDTLGPSDTDKLIF. CDR3 nucleotides: TGTGCCTGTGACACCCTGGGGCCCTCGGACACCGATAAACTCATCTTT.

The V and J genes are TRDV2 and TRDJ1; 9 bases map to TRDD3. Germline trimming cut 2 bases from V and 0 bases from J; bases unmatched to any gene: 15. The CDR3 totals 19 residues. Germline CDR1 is GEAIGNYY and CDR2 is EKD. The CDR3 region has the DNA TGTGCCTGTGACAGGGTCCTGGTCACTGGGGGACACTACACCGATAAACTCATCTTT. Translating it yields CACDRVLVTGGHYTDKLIF.

A few counts support this clone. The chain is built from TRDV2 and TRDJ1, with D perhaps matching TRDD2 (5 bases). V was shortened by 3 bases and J by 2 bases, with 27 bases between the two germline ends. The CDR3 spans 19 residues. Germline CDR1 reads GEAIGNYY; CDR2 reads EKD. The CDR3 DNA is TGTGCCTGTGACTCCCAGCTTTCCTCCCTAACGATTTTTACCGATAAACTCATCTTT. Translated, it gives CACDSQLSSLTIFTDKLIF.

This rearrangement joins TRDV2 to TRDJ1; 9 bases are a match to TRDD3. This CDR3 has 15 residues. The germline gives CDR1 GEAIGNYY, CDR2 EKD. The junction had 8 bases not matched to a gene; V was cut back by 3 bases and J by 4 bases. CDR3 sequence: CACDPLGDTNDKLIF. The DNA for the CDR3 is TGTGCCTGTGACCCACTGGGGGACACGAACGATAAACTCATCTTT.

This clone was seen only a few times. This DNA translates differently at residue 16 from the TCRdb protein, which is that of a much larger clone; a read error is likely, and the protein shown is the DNA's own translation. The identical CDR3 is also encoded by other nucleotide sequences in the sample. This sequence joins TRDV1 and TRDJ1; TRDD2 might be the D (6 bases). CDR1 TSWWSYY and CDR2 QGS come from the germline V gene. Trimming pared 2 bases from V and 0 bases from J, leaving 37 bases between. The CDR3 is 24 residues long. The CDR3 DNA reads TGTGCTCTTGGGGAATCGCGGGTCCTACGTCTTACGTTTGGGTACCGGGGGTACACCGATAAACTCATCTTT. Its translation: CALGESRVLRLTFGYRGYTDKLIF.

In this sample, this clone turned up a few times. Given a far larger clone just one base away, this is likely a sequencing read error. CDR3 sequence reads: CALGERIFRSYWGIRWTDKLIF. DNA of the CDR3: TGTGCTCTTGGGGAACGGATCTTCCGCTCGTACTGGGGGATACGGTGGACCGATAAACTCATCTTT. V is TRDV1 and J is TRDJ1, with TRDD3 identical over 13 bases. This CDR3 spans 22 amino acids. The V gene's germline CDR1 is TSWWSYY and CDR2 QGS. V gave up 1 base and J gave up 2 bases; unmatched junction bases: 19.

With respect to this clone: A far more abundant clone sits one base away, making this likely a read error. Other DNA sequences within the sample encode an identical CDR3. For the CDR3, the DNA is TGTGCCTGTGACTTACTACTGGGGGACGACACCGATAAGCTCATCTTT. Protein: CACDLLLGDDTDKLIF. V and J are TRDV2 and TRDJ1, with 9 bases aligning to TRDD3. The CDR3 totals 16 residues. Looked up from germline, CDR1 is GEAIGNYY and CDR2 is EKD.

This clone rates as medium-sized (0.01 to 0.1%). Only one base separates this from a far larger clonotype, so it likely reflects a read error. The same CDR3 can be traced to other DNA sequences in this sample. The chain is built from TRDV1 and TRDJ4; 10 nucleotides agree with TRDD3. Germline CDR1 reads TSWWSYY; CDR2 reads QGS. V trimming: 1 base; J trimming: 9 bases; junction bases outside the gene matches: 23. This CDR3 is built from 19 residues. The CDR3 loop reads CALGERFWWGIPVTGQLIF. As DNA, the CDR3 is TGTGCTCTTGGGGAACGGTTCTGGTGGGGGATACCGGTAACAGGGCAGTTGATCTTT.

This clone was observed a handful of times. The chain carries TRDV2 and TRDJ2, with TRDD3 identical over 9 bases. V dropped 0 bases and J dropped 4; count of bases not matched to a gene: 20. This CDR3 comprises 21 residues. Germline V gives CDR1 GEAIGNYY, CDR2 EKD. DNA for the CDR3: TGTGCCTGTGACACCGTGTCTAGGGGGATACCTTCGCGTCAAGAGACAGCACAACTCTTCTTT. It encodes CACDTVSRGIPSRQETAQLFF.

In the case of this clone: TCRdb's entry gives the protein of a much larger clone, which mismatches this DNA's translation at residue 9, likely from a read error; the protein reported here is translated from the DNA. The chain uses TRDV1 and TRDJ1; 12 bases are a match to TRDD3. The V gene's germline CDR1 is TSWWSYY and CDR2 QGS. With V trimmed by 2 bases and J by 3 bases, 16 bases remained unmatched. There are 20 residues in the CDR3. The CDR3 loop is CALGETMGDYWGILSDKLIF. CDR3 DNA sequence: TGTGCTCTTGGGGAAACAATGGGGGACTACTGGGGGATACTTTCCGATAAACTCATCTTT.

Turning to this clone: The TCRdb record carries a much larger clone's protein, which differs from this DNA's translation at residue 12; a read error is the likely cause, and the protein listed here is the DNA translation. The chain is built from TRDV2 and TRDJ1, with 9 bases aligning to TRDD3. This CDR3 contains 20 residues. V gave up 1 base and J gave up 0 bases; unmatched junction bases: 17. From germline, CDR1 is GEAIGNYY and CDR2 EKD. Here the CDR3 DNA reads TGTGCCTGTGACACGCTACGAGTACTGGGGGACTTTAAAAACACCGATAAACTCATCTTT. Its translation is CACDTLRVLGDFKNTDKLIF.

This clone showed up just a few times. The protein recorded in TCRdb matches a much larger clone and deviates from this DNA's translation at residue 9, suggesting a read error; the protein here is obtained by translating the DNA. The chain links TRDV2 to TRDJ1; a possible D gene is TRDD3 (5 bases). Germline-derived CDR1 and CDR2 are GEAIGNYY and EKD. CDR3 length: 18 residues. V was cut by 0 bases and J by 0 bases, with 19 bases left in between. CDR3 sequence reads: CACDTVLREILYTDKLIF. The CDR3 DNA sequence: TGTGCCTGTGACACCGTGCTCCGGGAGATACTGTACACCGATAAACTCATCTTT.

This clone appeared a few times. This is likely an artifact of a read error, given a far larger clone one base away. The same CDR3 also results from other DNA sequences found in this sample. This sequence joins TRDV2 and TRDJ1, with 12 bases matching TRDD3. The CDR3 runs to 15 residues. Germline CDR1 and CDR2: GEAIGNYY and EKD. This CDR3 is CACDTLLGDTDKLIF. The CDR3 DNA sequence: TGTGCCTGTGACACCCTACTGGGGGATACCGACAAACTCATCTTT.

In its sample, this clone was seen a few times. A far larger clone is off by one base, so a read error is likely. In the same sample, other DNA sequences code for this CDR3. The rearrangement links TRDV2 to TRDJ1; 8 nucleotides agree with TRDD3. Germline lookup yields CDR1 GEAIGNYY and CDR2 EKD. The CDR3 is made up of 17 amino acids. This CDR3 reads CACDTVATGGHTDKLIF. CDR3 DNA: TGTGCCTGCGACACCGTGGCTACTGGGGGTCACACCGATAAACTCATCTTT.